The 3 T cell receptor beta chains below all came from one sample that was sequenced in a study of blood T cells in healthy people across ages. The authors ran a second PCR of 7 to 11 cycles using a sample-barcoded 5' primer and a J-beta primer mix. TCRdb re-derived calls from the 5' RACE reads in MiXCR, one entry per CDR3 protein. The sample comprises about 1.8 million distinct CDR3 sequences, 49% of which are singletons, and 2.1% rests with the top ten. Sequenced material: blood. Receptors were obtained from a woman aged 40-49 years in good health.

This clonotype has more than one count but fewer than ten. CDR3 DNA: TGTGCCAGCAGCCACCAAGTCTACGAGCAGTACTTC. Translation: CASSHQVYEQYF. The rearrangement links TRBV28 to TRBJ2-7; D remains unclear. Germline V CDR1 and CDR2: MDHEN, SYDVKM. The CDR3 runs to 12 residues. Trimming removed 6 bases at V and 3 bases at J, with 9 bases between.

V is TRBV18 and J is TRBJ2-5; D unclear. The CDR3 has 12 amino acids. The germline gives CDR1 KGHSH, CDR2 LQKENI. Trimming took off 6 bases at V and 5 bases at J, with 10 bases between the two ends. This CDR3 reads CASSVAVETQYF. The CDR3 nucleotides are TGTGCCAGCTCCGTCGCGGTTGAGACCCAGTACTTC.

The table lists this clonotype with a few counts. This chain uses TRBV6-2 or TRBV6-3 with TRBJ2-5, with 10 bases fitting TRBD1. Germline CDR1 is MNHEY and CDR2 is SVGEGT. Trimming at V came to 6 bases and at J to 1 base, leaving 8 bases not matched to a gene. This CDR3 is 16 amino acids long. The CDR3 here is CASSHWDRGPQETQYF. CDR3 nucleotides: TGTGCCAGCAGCCACTGGGACAGGGGACCCCAAGAGACCCAGTACTTC.